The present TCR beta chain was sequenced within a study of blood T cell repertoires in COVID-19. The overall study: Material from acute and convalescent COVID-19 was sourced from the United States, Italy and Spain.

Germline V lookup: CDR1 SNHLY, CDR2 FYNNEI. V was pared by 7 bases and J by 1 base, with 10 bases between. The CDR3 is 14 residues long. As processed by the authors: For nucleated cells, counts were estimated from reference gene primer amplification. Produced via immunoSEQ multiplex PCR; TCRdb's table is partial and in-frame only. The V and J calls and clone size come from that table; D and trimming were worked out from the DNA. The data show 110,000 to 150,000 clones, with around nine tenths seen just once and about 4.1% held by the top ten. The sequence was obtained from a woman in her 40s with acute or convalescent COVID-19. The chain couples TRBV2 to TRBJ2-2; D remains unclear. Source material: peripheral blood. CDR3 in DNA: TGTGCCAGCATGCGACTTATGAACACCGGGGAGCTGTTTTTT. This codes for CASMRLMNTGELFF. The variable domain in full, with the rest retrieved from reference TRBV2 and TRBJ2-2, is EPEVTQTPSHQVTQMGQEVILRCVPISNHLYFYWYRQILGQKVEFLVSFYNNEISEKSEIFDDQFSVERPDGSNFTLKIRSTKLEDSAMYFCASMRLMNTGELFFGEGSRLTVL.